The source of this T cell receptor beta chain is a study of blood T cell repertoires in COVID-19. Study background: PBMCs, B-cell-depleted T cells, or T cells provided the cDNA or gDNA that made up the material.

Germline CDR1 reads SGHVS; CDR2 reads FQNEAQ. The CDR3 is 12 residues long. The germline V and J ends were trimmed by 3 bases and 9 bases, with 9 bases remaining between them. In the study's own analysis: Counts of nucleated cells, estimated from reference gene primer amplification, were obtained. Clones were sequenced by immunoSEQ multiplex PCR, and TCRdb holds only the in-frame ones, with some missing. V and J calls plus clone size are reproduced from that table; the DNA served to infer D and trimming. The sample holds around 100,000 clones, 75% to 90% seen once. Sequenced input: peripheral blood. The clonotype originates from a man older than 75 with acute or convalescent COVID-19. The chain has TRBV7-8 and TRBJ2-1; a possible D gene is TRBD2 (5 bases). The DNA for the CDR3 is TGTGCCAGCAGCTTCTTCAGCGGTGAGCAGTTCTTC. Amino acids: CASSFFSGEQFF.